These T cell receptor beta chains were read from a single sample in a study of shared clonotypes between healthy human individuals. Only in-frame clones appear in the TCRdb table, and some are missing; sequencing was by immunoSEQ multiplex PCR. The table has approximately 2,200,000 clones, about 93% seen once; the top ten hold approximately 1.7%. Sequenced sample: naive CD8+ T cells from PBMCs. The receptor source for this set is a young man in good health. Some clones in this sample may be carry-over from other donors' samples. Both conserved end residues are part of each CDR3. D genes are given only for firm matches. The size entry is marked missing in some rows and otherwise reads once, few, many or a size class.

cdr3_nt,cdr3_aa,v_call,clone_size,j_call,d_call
TGCAGCGTTGTAATCACTGAAGCTTTCTTT,CSVVITEAFF,TRBV29-1,NA,TRBJ1-1,NA
TGTGCCAGCAGCCAAATGGCCGGTGGGCAGTTCTTC,CASSQMAGGQFF,TRBV13,NA,TRBJ2-1,NA
TGTGCCAGCAGTGACGGGACTAGCGGGGACACAGATACGCAGTATTTT,CASSDGTSGDTDTQYF,TRBV27,NA,TRBJ2-3,TRBD2
TGTGCCAGCAGCATCTCCGGTGGGGGGTTTGGGCCCCAGCATTTT,CASSISGGGFGPQHF,TRBV7-8,NA,TRBJ1-5,NA
TGTGCCCGGGATCTAAGCCTGGCGGGCACTGAAGCTTTCTTT,CARDLSLAGTEAFF,TRBV30,NA,TRBJ1-1,NA
TGTGCCAGCAGCTTAGGAGGGTCTGGGGCCAACGTCCTGACTTTC,CASSLGGSGANVLTF,TRBV7-6,NA,TRBJ2-6,NA
TGTGCCAGCAGTTATGGGGTAGCGGAGAGCACAGATACGCAGTATTTT,CASSYGVAESTDTQYF,TRBV6-6,NA,TRBJ2-3,NA
TGTGCCAGCAGTTTATCTGACAGGGACGGGGCTTTCTTT,CASSLSDRDGAFF,TRBV27,NA,TRBJ1-1,TRBD1
TGCGCCAGCAGTTTCCCGGCTAGCGGGCTCTCAGATACGCAGTATTTT,CASSFPASGLSDTQYF,TRBV10-2,NA,TRBJ2-3,TRBD2
TGTGCCAGCAGTCCCAGTTGGGGGGATAGCAATCAGCCCCAGCATTTT,CASSPSWGDSNQPQHF,TRBV27,NA,TRBJ1-5,NA
TGTGCCAGCACATCACGGACGGGCGGGACCCAAGAGACCCAGTACTTC,CASTSRTGGTQETQYF,TRBV7-2,NA,TRBJ2-5,NA
TGCGCCAGCAGCCCGCTAACGGACAGGGGACTCACTGAAGCTTTCTTT,CASSPLTDRGLTEAFF,TRBV4-1,NA,TRBJ1-1,TRBD1
TGTGCCAGCAGTTTACGTGACAGCACCTACGAGCAGTACTTC,CASSLRDSTYEQYF,TRBV27,NA,TRBJ2-7,NA
TGTGCCAGCAGCTTGGCGTTAGATACAGATACGCAGTATTTT,CASSLALDTDTQYF,TRBV5-6,once,TRBJ2-3,NA
TGTGCCAGCAGTGACAGCACCGGGGAGCTGTTTTTT,CASSDSTGELFF,TRBV6-4,NA,TRBJ2-2,NA
TGTGCCAGCAGCTTAGGCAGTTACAATGAGCAGTTCTTC,CASSLGSYNEQFF,TRBV7-2,once,TRBJ2-1,NA
TGTGCCAGCAGCCCCCGGGACAGGGTTAACGAGCAGTACTTC,CASSPRDRVNEQYF,TRBV7-9,NA,TRBJ2-7,TRBD1
TGTGCCAGCAGCTTAGTTGAGGGTAGCAGCGGGCTCACAGATACGCAGTATTTT,CASSLVEGSSGLTDTQYF,TRBV7-8,NA,TRBJ2-3,NA
TGTGCCAGCAGCCAAGAGCTGAATACGCAGTATTTT,CASSQELNTQYF,TRBV14,NA,TRBJ2-3,NA
TGCAGCGTTGGTTTCACGGGTGCCCAGCATTTT,CSVGFTGAQHF,TRBV29-1,NA,TRBJ1-5,NA
TGTGCCAGCACCAGGAGGGCCGGAGCGGGAGCCGATCCGTTAGCAGATACGCAGTATTTT,CASTRRAGAGADPLADTQYF,TRBV27,NA,TRBJ2-3,TRBD2
TGCAGCGTCAACGAGCAGTACTTC,CSVNEQYF,TRBV29-1,NA,TRBJ2-7,NA
TGTGCCAGCAGCGCGGGACTAGCGGGATGGCCCGGGGAGCTGTTTTTT,CASSAGLAGWPGELFF,TRBV9,NA,TRBJ2-2,TRBD2
TGTGCCAGCAGGGCCCCGGGACAGAGCTCCTACGAGCAGTACTTC,CASRAPGQSSYEQYF,TRBV5-5,NA,TRBJ2-7,TRBD1
TGTGCCAGCAGCGTAGGAGGGAGAAGCTCTGGAAACACCATATATTTT,CASSVGGRSSGNTIYF,TRBV9,NA,TRBJ1-3,NA
TGTGCCAGCTCATTAGGGGGTATGATGGATCAGCCCCAGCATTTT,CASSLGGMMDQPQHF,TRBV18,NA,TRBJ1-5,NA
TGTGCCAGCAGTGACCTCGACCCCAATCAGCCCCAGCATTTT,CASSDLDPNQPQHF,TRBV25-1,few,TRBJ1-5,NA
TGTGCCAGCAGTCACGGGAGTCGATCGTCGCAGTTCTTC,CASSHGSRSSQFF,TRBV27,NA,TRBJ2-1,NA
TGTGCCAGCGGGGTGGGGCCTATGTCCCACGAGCAGTACTTC,CASGVGPMSHEQYF,TRBV5-4,once,TRBJ2-7,NA
TGTGCCAGCAGTTTGCTAGCGGGATTCTACGAGCAGTACTTC,CASSLLAGFYEQYF,TRBV27,NA,TRBJ2-7,TRBD2
TGCAGCGTGCTAGGCGGTGAGCAGTTCTTC,CSVLGGEQFF,TRBV29-1,NA,TRBJ2-1,NA
TGTGCCTGGAGTGTACCCTGGACTGAGAGCAATGAGCAGTTCTTC,CAWSVPWTESNEQFF,TRBV30,NA,TRBJ2-1,NA
TGTGCCAGCAGCCTAGGGACAGGAGCGACGGAGACCCAGTACTTC,CASSLGTGATETQYF,TRBV9,NA,TRBJ2-5,TRBD1
TGTGCCAGCAGCTTTAGAGGAAACACCATATATTTT,CASSFRGNTIYF,TRBV28,NA,TRBJ1-3,NA
TGTGCCAGCAGCCCTAAAGCGGGGGGGAACACCGGGGAGCTGTTTTTT,CASSPKAGGNTGELFF,TRBV4-2,NA,TRBJ2-2,TRBD2
TGTGCCAGCACTCCCTCCTGGAATTACGAGCAGTACTTC,CASTPSWNYEQYF,TRBV7-9,NA,TRBJ2-7,NA
TGTGCCAGCAGCACGCGACTAGCGGGAGGTAACACCGGGGAGCTGTTTTTT,CASSTRLAGGNTGELFF,TRBV9,NA,TRBJ2-2,TRBD2
TGTGCCAGCAGCTTATATCCGAACAGGGGACAACTCACCGGGGAGCTGTTTTTT,CASSLYPNRGQLTGELFF,TRBV11-2,NA,TRBJ2-2,TRBD1
TGTGCCAGCAGTTTAGCGGGATTATGGTACGAGCAGTACTTC,CASSLAGLWYEQYF,TRBV28,once,TRBJ2-7,NA
TGTGCCAGCAGGCGGGAGGACACAGATACGCAGTATTTT,CASRREDTDTQYF,TRBV9,NA,TRBJ2-3,TRBD2
TGTGCCAGCGGGTTTTACACTGAAGCTTTCTTT,CASGFYTEAFF,TRBV19,NA,TRBJ1-1,NA
TGTGCCAGCAGTCTCTACGGGACAGGGGCCTACGAGCAGTACTTC,CASSLYGTGAYEQYF,TRBV28,NA,TRBJ2-7,TRBD1
TGTGCCAGCTCGACCTCGAGGGAGTTAGCAGATACGCAGTATTTT,CASSTSRELADTQYF,TRBV18,NA,TRBJ2-3,NA
TGCGCCAGCAGCCCGATGGGGACAGGGGCCTACGAGCAGTACTTC,CASSPMGTGAYEQYF,TRBV4-1,NA,TRBJ2-7,TRBD1
TGTGCCGCGTTAGGGTTTGGAACTAATGAAAAACTGTTTTTT,CAALGFGTNEKLFF,TRBV28,NA,TRBJ1-4,NA
TGTGCCTGGATGACACGTCTAGGTGTGGATGAGCAGTTCTTC,CAWMTRLGVDEQFF,TRBV30,NA,TRBJ2-1,NA
TGCGCCAGCAGCCTCAGCGAGGGAAAAAACTACAATGAGCAGTTCTTC,CASSLSEGKNYNEQFF,TRBV4-3,NA,TRBJ2-1,NA
TGTGCCAGCAGTGACCTCCTTCGACAGGGCGTGAACACTGAAGCTTTCTTT,CASSDLLRQGVNTEAFF,TRBV27,NA,TRBJ1-1,TRBD1
TGTGCCAGCAGCTTGGGCAGGGGCACCGGGGAGCTGTTTTTT,CASSLGRGTGELFF,TRBV13,NA,TRBJ2-2,NA
TGTGCCAGCACCCCCCGGGGAGAGAATCTCTATGGCTACACCTTC,CASTPRGENLYGYTF,TRBV25-1,NA,TRBJ1-2,NA
TGTGCCAGCAGCCAGACAGGGAACAATCAGCCCCAGCATTTT,CASSQTGNNQPQHF,TRBV7-8,NA,TRBJ1-5,TRBD1
TGTGCCAGCAGCTCCCAAACAGGGAACGACACAGATACGCAGTATTTT,CASSSQTGNDTDTQYF,TRBV11-3,NA,TRBJ2-3,NA
TGTGCCAGCAGCCTGGGGCCCACAGTGAGCTCCTACAATGAGCAGTTCTTC,CASSLGPTVSSYNEQFF,TRBV28,once,TRBJ2-1,NA
TGTGCCAGCAGCTTAGTCGGCCTAGCCGACTACGAGCAGTACTTC,CASSLVGLADYEQYF,TRBV7-9,NA,TRBJ2-7,NA